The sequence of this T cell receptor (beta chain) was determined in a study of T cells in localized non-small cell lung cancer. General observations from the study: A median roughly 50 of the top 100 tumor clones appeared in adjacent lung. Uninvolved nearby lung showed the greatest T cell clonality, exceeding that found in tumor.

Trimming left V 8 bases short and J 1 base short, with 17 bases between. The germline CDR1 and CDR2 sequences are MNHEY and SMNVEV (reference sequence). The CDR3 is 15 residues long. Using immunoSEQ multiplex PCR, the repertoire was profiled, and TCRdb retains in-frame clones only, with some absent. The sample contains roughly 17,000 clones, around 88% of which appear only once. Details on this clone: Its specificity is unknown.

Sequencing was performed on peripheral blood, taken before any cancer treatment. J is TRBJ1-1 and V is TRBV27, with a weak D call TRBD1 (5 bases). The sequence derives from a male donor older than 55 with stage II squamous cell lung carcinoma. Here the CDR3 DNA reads TGTGCCAGCGGACCTAAAGACAGACCGAACACTGAAGCTTTCTTT. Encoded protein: CASGPKDRPNTEAFF.